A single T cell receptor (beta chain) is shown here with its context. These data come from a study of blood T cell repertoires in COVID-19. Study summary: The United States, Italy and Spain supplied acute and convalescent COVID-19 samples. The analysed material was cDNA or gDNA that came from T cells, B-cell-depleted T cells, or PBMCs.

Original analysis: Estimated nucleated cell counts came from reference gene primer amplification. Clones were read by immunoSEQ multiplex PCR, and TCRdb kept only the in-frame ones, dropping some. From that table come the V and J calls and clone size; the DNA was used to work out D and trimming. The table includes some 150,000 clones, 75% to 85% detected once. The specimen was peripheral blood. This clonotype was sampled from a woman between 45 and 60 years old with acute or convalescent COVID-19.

CDR3 protein: CASSHIQASPLPSGNTIYF. In DNA, the CDR3 is TGCGCCAGCAGTCATATCCAGGCCTCACCTTTACCATCTGGAAACACCATATATTTT. The chain uses TRBV23-1 and TRBJ1-3, with D unclear. TRBV23-1 is designated an ORF whose function remains uncertain. Trimming pared 3 bases from V and 1 base from J, leaving 22 bases between. The CDR3 is made up of 19 amino acids.